This is a list of T cell receptor beta chains from one sample in a study of T cell responses to AZD1222 COVID-19 vaccine. Measured with immunoSEQ multiplex PCR; TCRdb has only the in-frame clones, and not every one. Of 15,000 to 20,000 clones listed, roughly 91% were seen once; the top ten hold roughly 8.7%. Here the sequenced sample was peripheral blood, taken 28 days after the second AZD1222 dose. These receptors came from an adult who received the AZD1222 COVID-19 vaccine. Each CDR3 is given with its conserved first and last residue. D genes are given only for firm matches. Only part of the rows carry a size: once, few, many, or a class if the clone is expanded.

clone size	J gene	D gene	V gene	CDR3 protein	CDR3 DNA
once	TRBJ2-3	-	TRBV3-1/TRBV3-2	CASSQDFHSVTQYF	TGTGCCAGCAGCCAAGATTTCCACAGCGTTACGCAGTATTTT
-	TRBJ1-1	-	TRBV19	CASSIGLQQNTEAFF	TGTGCCAGTAGTATAGGTTTGCAACAAAACACTGAAGCTTTCTTT
-	TRBJ1-6	-	TRBV2	CASRQQGPLHF	TGTGCCAGCAGACAACAGGGACCCCTCCACTTT
-	TRBJ2-5	-	TRBV27	CASSLSWGTIETQYF	TGTGCCAGCAGTTTATCGTGGGGGACAATAGAGACCCAGTACTTC
-	TRBJ2-1	TRBD2	TRBV5-5	CASNRRLAGGLNEQFF	TGTGCCAGCAACCGGAGACTAGCGGGGGGGCTAAATGAGCAGTTCTTC
-	TRBJ1-2	-	TRBV5-4	CASSLDRGPLGGYTF	TGTGCCAGCAGCTTGGATCGGGGACCCCTTGGTGGCTACACCTTC
once	TRBJ1-2	TRBD1	TRBV5-8	CASSRTGVGGYTF	TGTGCCAGCAGCCGGACAGGGGTCGGAGGCTACACCTTC
-	TRBJ1-5	-	TRBV20-1	CSASVDPQPQHF	TGCAGTGCTAGTGTCGACCCCCAGCCCCAGCATTTT
-	TRBJ1-1	TRBD1	TRBV2	CASRWDRRSNTEAFF	TGTGCCAGCCGCTGGGACAGGAGAAGTAACACTGAAGCTTTCTTT
-	TRBJ1-1	-	TRBV5-1	CASSKERGTEAFF	TGCGCCAGCAGCAAAGAGCGCGGCACTGAAGCTTTCTTT
few	TRBJ1-1	TRBD1	TRBV2	CASRLGTAGGTEAFF	TGTGCCAGCCGATTAGGGACAGCCGGGGGCACTGAAGCTTTCTTT
-	TRBJ2-5	TRBD2	TRBV4-2	CASRAAGAQETQYF	TGTGCCAGCAGAGCAGCGGGGGCCCAAGAGACCCAGTACTTC
-	TRBJ1-1	-	TRBV4-1	CASSLSENTEAFF	TGCGCCAGCAGCCTGTCAGAGAACACTGAAGCTTTCTTT
few	TRBJ2-1	-	TRBV5-1	CASSLEGAGSYNEQFF	TGCGCCAGCAGCTTGGAGGGAGCCGGGAGCTACAATGAGCAGTTCTTC
-	TRBJ2-7	-	TRBV2	CASSASLAYKDEQYF	TGTGCCAGCAGTGCATCCCTAGCTTACAAGGACGAGCAGTACTTC
once	TRBJ2-1	-	TRBV4-1	CASSQEGVRRGYNEQFF	TGCGCCAGCAGCCAAGAAGGTGTCCGGAGGGGGTACAATGAGCAGTTCTTC
-	TRBJ1-4	-	TRBV6-5	CASSLGGNHNEKLFF	TGTGCCAGCAGTCTCGGAGGGAACCATAATGAAAAACTGTTTTTT
-	TRBJ1-3	TRBD1	TRBV4-1	CASSQEGTANSGNTIYF	TGCGCCAGCAGCCAAGAGGGGACAGCGAACTCTGGAAACACCATATATTTT
-	TRBJ2-1	-	TRBV30	CAWSLAAYNEQFF	TGTGCCTGGAGCCTAGCAGCCTACAATGAGCAGTTCTTC
-	TRBJ2-5	-	TRBV6-5	CASVSGAQETQYF	TGTGCCAGCGTGTCTGGGGCACAAGAGACCCAGTACTTC
-	TRBJ1-6	TRBD1	TRBV5-1	CASSLGTGKNSPLHF	TGCGCCAGCAGCTTGGGGACAGGAAAAAATTCACCCCTCCACTTT
-	TRBJ1-2	-	TRBV2	CASSEQGGGYTF	TGTGCCAGCAGTGAACAGGGAGGAGGCTACACCTTC
-	TRBJ1-4	TRBD1	TRBV14	CASSPYGTVYNEKLFF	TGTGCCAGCAGCCCGTACGGGACAGTGTATAATGAAAAACTGTTTTTT
-	TRBJ2-2	TRBD2	TRBV7-2	CASSLASGIISGELFF	TGTGCCAGCAGCTTAGCGAGCGGGATAATTTCCGGGGAGCTGTTTTTT
-	TRBJ1-2	-	TRBV21-1	CASSNVGRRNYGYTF	TGTGCCAGCAGCAATGTGGGGAGAAGGAACTATGGCTACACCTTC
-	TRBJ1-1	TRBD1	TRBV6-5	CASSYSTGGDTEAFF	TGTGCCAGCAGTTACTCGACAGGGGGGGACACTGAAGCTTTCTTT
-	TRBJ2-2	TRBD2	TRBV9	CASSVGAGGPGELFF	TGTGCCAGCAGCGTAGGGGCGGGAGGGCCCGGGGAGCTGTTTTTT
-	TRBJ2-1	-	TRBV4-2	CASSRGTLGNEQFF	TGTGCCAGCAGCCGAGGGACTTTGGGAAATGAGCAGTTCTTC
-	TRBJ1-3	-	TRBV28	CASSLRTGRTGNTIYF	TGTGCCAGCAGTTTACGAACCGGACGAACTGGAAACACCATATATTTT
-	TRBJ2-3	-	TRBV7-9	CASSPQGLSTDTQYF	TGTGCCAGCAGCCCACAGGGCCTTAGCACAGATACGCAGTATTTT
-	TRBJ2-7	-	TRBV21-1	CASSKALFGTSGSDEQYF	TGTGCCAGCAGCAAAGCGCTTTTCGGGACTAGCGGGAGCGACGAGCAGTACTTC
few	TRBJ2-7	-	TRBV11-2	CASSLGGVLSYEQYF	TGTGCCAGCAGCTTGGGCGGGGTCCTCTCCTACGAGCAGTACTTC
-	TRBJ2-5	-	TRBV12-3/TRBV12-4	CASSFGSGETQYF	TGTGCCAGCAGCTTCGGGTCCGGGGAGACCCAGTACTTC
-	TRBJ2-5	TRBD2	TRBV24-1	CATSDPRGLADQETQYF	TGTGCCACCAGTGATCCCCGCGGACTAGCGGACCAAGAGACCCAGTACTTC
-	TRBJ1-1	-	TRBV6-5	CASKSWGEGAEAFF	TGTGCCAGCAAGTCGTGGGGGGAAGGGGCTGAAGCTTTCTTT
few	TRBJ1-1	TRBD1	TRBV7-6	CASSPGGQGWTEAFF	TGTGCCAGCAGCCCGGGGGGACAGGGGTGGACTGAAGCTTTCTTT
-	TRBJ2-2	TRBD1	TRBV10-1	CASSDHRTGVDGELFF	TGCGCCAGCAGTGACCACAGGACAGGGGTGGACGGGGAGCTGTTTTTT
-	TRBJ2-2	-	TRBV9	CASSVQANTGELFF	TGTGCCAGCAGCGTCCAGGCGAACACCGGGGAGCTGTTTTTT
-	TRBJ1-1	-	TRBV5-1	CASSTWFGGQGNTEAFF	TGCGCCAGCAGCACCTGGTTCGGGGGGCAGGGGAACACTGAAGCTTTCTTT
-	TRBJ2-2	TRBD2	TRBV5-5	CASSPGGTNTGELFF	TGTGCCAGCAGCCCCGGGGGGACGAACACCGGGGAGCTGTTTTTT
-	TRBJ1-3	-	TRBV28	CASRAGGNTIYF	TGTGCCAGCAGGGCGGGTGGAAACACCATATATTTT